This T cell receptor (beta chain) is from a study of PD-1 blockade in classical Hodgkin lymphoma. Overall study results and limits: Patients who initiated nivolumab within 1 year of ASCT were excluded. Prior to therapy, complete responders displayed diversity much like that of newly diagnosed patients.

The data were produced by immunoSEQ multiplex PCR, yet TCRdb's version contains in-frame clones alone and is incomplete. The data hold 20,000 to 30,000 clones, with 70% to 90% observed a single time. Time point defined: cycle 4 day 1 (C4D1), after less than seven weeks of nivolumab. Brentuximab vedotin exposure varied among the patients, all of whom had relapsed after autologous stem cell transplantation. The patients, who had relapsed/refractory classical Hodgkin lymphoma, achieved best responses of complete response, partial response or progressive disease. Comment on this clone: Its antigen is unidentified.

Trimming took 0 bases from V and 2 from J; bases not matched to a gene: 0. Per the germline V gene, CDR1 is LNHNV and CDR2 is YYDKDF (reference sequence). This CDR3 is built from 15 residues. This specimen was peripheral blood mononuclear cells (PBMCs), taken before the fourth cycle of nivolumab. The sequence was obtained from a human donor with classical Hodgkin lymphoma. The rearrangement joins TRBV15 to TRBJ2-7, with 11 nucleotides matching TRBD2. In DNA, the CDR3 is TGTGCCACCAGCAGAGATAGCGGGGGGGCCTACGAGCAGTACTTC. Amino acid sequence: CATSRDSGGAYEQYF.